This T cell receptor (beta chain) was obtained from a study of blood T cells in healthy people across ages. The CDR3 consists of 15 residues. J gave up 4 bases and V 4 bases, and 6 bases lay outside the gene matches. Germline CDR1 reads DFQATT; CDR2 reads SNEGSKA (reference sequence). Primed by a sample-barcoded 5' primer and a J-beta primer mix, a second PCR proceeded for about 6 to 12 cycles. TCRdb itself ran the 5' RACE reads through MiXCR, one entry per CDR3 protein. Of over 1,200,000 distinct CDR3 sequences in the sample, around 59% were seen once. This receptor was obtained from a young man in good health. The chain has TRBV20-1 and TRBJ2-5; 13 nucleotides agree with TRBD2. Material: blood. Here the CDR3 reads CSAKRTSGRSETQYF. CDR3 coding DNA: TGCAGTGCTAAACGGACTAGCGGGAGATCAGAGACCCAGTACTTC.